Following are 4 T cell receptor beta chains from one sample sequenced in a study of a mutant IDH1 vaccine in newly diagnosed glioma. Their cognate antigens are unknown. TCRdb's table, derived via immunoSEQ multiplex PCR, lists solely in-frame clones and lacks some. The sample gives 30,000 to 40,000 clones, 90% of which show up once; about 5% is in the top ten. Specified time point: week 47, end of study. Every vaccine dose comprised 300 ug of mutant IDH1 20-mer peptide plus topical imiquimod. The sequencing here drew on PBMCs, taken from a glioma patient whose treatment included an IDH1 peptide vaccine. The receptors here all came from a woman between 40 and 50 years old with glioma.

The chain carries TRBV25-1 and TRBJ2-1, with D possibly matching TRBD2 (5 bases). The CDR3 has 15 amino acids. Germline lookup yields CDR1 MGHDK and CDR2 SYGVNS. Trimming pared 2 bases from V and 5 bases from J, leaving 13 bases between. CDR3 in amino acids: CASSESERAHNEQFF. For the CDR3, the DNA is TGTGCCAGCAGTGAAAGCGAGAGGGCCCACAATGAGCAGTTCTTC.

This clone was detected once. The V gene is TRBV4-1, the J gene TRBJ2-2; a weak D match, TRBD2 (7 bases). This CDR3 contains 16 residues. Per germline, CDR1 MGHRA and CDR2 YSYEKL. Trimming removed 4 bases from V and 5 bases from J, with 17 bases in between. CDR3 DNA sequence: TGCGCCAGCAGCCCGAGAGGGGGGGCGGGTACCGGGGAGCTGTTTTTT. Translation gives CASSPRGGAGTGELFF.

J is TRBJ1-2 and V is TRBV6-5; TRBD1 might be the D (6 bases). V was pared by 2 bases and J by 3 bases, with 10 bases between. Germline CDR1 MNHEY, CDR2 SVGAGI. This CDR3 spans 14 amino acids. Here the CDR3 reads CASSYRGGDYGYTF. The CDR3 DNA reads TGTGCCAGCAGTTACAGGGGGGGAGACTATGGCTACACCTTC.

The chain links TRBV4-2 to TRBJ1-5; 11 nucleotides align to TRBD1. V shed 3 bases and J 6 bases; nucleotides not matched to a gene: 10. Germline loops: CDR1 LGHNA, CDR2 YNFKEQ. The CDR3 is 17 amino acids. The CDR3 loop reads CASSQERGQGATQPQHF. The CDR3 nucleotides are TGTGCCAGCAGCCAGGAAAGAGGACAGGGGGCTACTCAGCCCCAGCATTTT.